The clone carrying this T cell receptor (beta chain) was picked up one time. The antigen is unknown. This specimen comes from a study of T cell responses to AZD1222 COVID-19 vaccine. Findings of the study overall: Females made up more of the donors, who were largely white British, and clonal diversity may have come out too low. Baseline serology detected seropositivity in only a handful of AZD1222 recipients.

Repertoires were generated with immunoSEQ multiplex PCR, while TCRdb's copy carries only in-frame clones and drops some. The top ten hold about 20% of the sample, which has about 120,000 clones, about nine tenths seen once. The CDR3 runs 15 residues. The V gene end was trimmed by 4 bases and the J gene end by 10 bases; junction bases not matched to a gene: 13. The germline V gene encodes CDR1 LGHDT and CDR2 YNNKEL (reference sequence). The sequence was collected from an adult in good health. The starting material was peripheral blood, obtained on day 0 of AZD1222 vaccination. The V call is TRBV3-1 (or the pseudogene TRBV3-2), the J call TRBJ1-3; 7 bases align to TRBD1. The CDR3 sequence: CASSPRDSKGETIYF. CDR3 bases: TGTGCCAGCAGCCCCCGGGACAGCAAAGGGGAAACCATATATTTT.